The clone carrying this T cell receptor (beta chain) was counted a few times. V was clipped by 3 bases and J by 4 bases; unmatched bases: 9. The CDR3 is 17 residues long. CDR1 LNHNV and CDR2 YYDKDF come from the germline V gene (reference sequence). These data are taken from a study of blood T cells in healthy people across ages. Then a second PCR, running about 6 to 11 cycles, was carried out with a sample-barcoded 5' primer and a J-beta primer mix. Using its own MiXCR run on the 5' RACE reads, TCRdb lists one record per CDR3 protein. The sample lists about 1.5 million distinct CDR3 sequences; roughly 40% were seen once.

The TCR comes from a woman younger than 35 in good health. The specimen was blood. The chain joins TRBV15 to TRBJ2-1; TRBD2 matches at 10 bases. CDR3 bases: TGTGCCACCAGCAGGTCCCCTAGCGGGGGCCCTTACAATGAGCAGTTCTTC. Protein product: CATSRSPSGGPYNEQFF. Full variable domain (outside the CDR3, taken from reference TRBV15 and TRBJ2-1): DAMVIQNPRYQVTQFGKPVTLSCSQTLNHNVMYWYQQKSSQAPKLLFHYYDKDFNNEADTPDNFQSRRPNTSFCFLDIRSPGLGDTAMYLCATSRSPSGGPYNEQFFGPGTRLTVL.